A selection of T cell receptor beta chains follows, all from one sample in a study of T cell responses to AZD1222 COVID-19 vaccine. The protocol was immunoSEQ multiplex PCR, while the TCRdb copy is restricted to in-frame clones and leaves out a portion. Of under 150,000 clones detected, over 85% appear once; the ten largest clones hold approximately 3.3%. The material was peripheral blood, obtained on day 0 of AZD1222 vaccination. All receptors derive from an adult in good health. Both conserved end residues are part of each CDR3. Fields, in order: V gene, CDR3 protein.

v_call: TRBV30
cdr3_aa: CACLDSYEQYF

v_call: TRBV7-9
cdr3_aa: CASSLGQGRVQFF

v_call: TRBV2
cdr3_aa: CASSGDSPGETQYF

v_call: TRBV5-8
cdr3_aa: CASYDRGLNTEAFF

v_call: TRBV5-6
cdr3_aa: CASSFNRVTYEQYF

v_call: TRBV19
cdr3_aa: CASSPDRTRGYTF

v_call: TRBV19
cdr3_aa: CASSKTRTNEKLFF

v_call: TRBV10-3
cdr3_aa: CAISGLAGGSDTQYF

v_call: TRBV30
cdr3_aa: CAWSTGVATNEKLFF

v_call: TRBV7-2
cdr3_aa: CASSFSSGADEQFF

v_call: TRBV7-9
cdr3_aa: CASSFAGTENTEAFF

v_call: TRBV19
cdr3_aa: CASRWGAVNTEAFF

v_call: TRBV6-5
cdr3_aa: CASSSPTSAAGELFF

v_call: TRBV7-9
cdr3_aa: CASGWNHRGVAGNTIYF

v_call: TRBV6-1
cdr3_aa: CASSEPGHYEQYF

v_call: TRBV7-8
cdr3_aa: CASSRGGPNYGYTF

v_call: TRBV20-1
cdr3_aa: CSASSGRASGELFF

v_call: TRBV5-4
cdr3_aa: CASSSRPSYEQYF

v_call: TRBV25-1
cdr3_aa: CASTQTDMNTEAFF

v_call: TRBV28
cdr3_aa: CASSTSGSGNTIYF

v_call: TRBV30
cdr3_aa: CAWSPYQETQYF

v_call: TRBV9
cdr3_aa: CASSASGRMNTEAFF

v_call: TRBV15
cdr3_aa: CATSRGGGFDYGYTF

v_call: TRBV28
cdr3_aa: CASSLLGSLNYGYTF

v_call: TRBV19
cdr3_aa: CASSITPTGSQPQHF

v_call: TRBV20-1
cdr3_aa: CSASSWDGNYGYTF

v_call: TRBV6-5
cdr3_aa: CASSYGGPNSPLHF

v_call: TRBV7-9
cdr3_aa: CASSPDNQETQYF

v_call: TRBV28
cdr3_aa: CASLGQGHATNEKLFF

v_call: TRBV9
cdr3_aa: CASSPLDSWDTIYF

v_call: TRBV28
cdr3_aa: CASTDRGKGTIYF

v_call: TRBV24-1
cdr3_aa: CATSVRDNQPQHF

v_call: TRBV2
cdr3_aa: CASSSSGLLYNEQFF

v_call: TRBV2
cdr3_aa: CASRAPGMEQFF

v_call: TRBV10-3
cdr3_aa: CAISESSGSGDTQYF

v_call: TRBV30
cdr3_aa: CAWSVPSEAFF

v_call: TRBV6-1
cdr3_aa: CASSDPNRETNEKLFF

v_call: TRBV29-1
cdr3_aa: CSVRSRATYGYTF

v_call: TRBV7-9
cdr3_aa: CASLKSTSGFNEQFF

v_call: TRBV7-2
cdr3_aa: CASSLKGSYEQYF

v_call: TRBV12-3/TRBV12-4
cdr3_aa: CASSTQDRQFF

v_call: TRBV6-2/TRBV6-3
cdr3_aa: CASSPGTTYEQYF